The 32 T cell receptor beta chains reported below all come from one sample, sequenced in a study of OX40 agonist ivuxolimab in advanced cancers. Method: immunoSEQ multiplex PCR; TCRdb's copy keeps in-frame clones and lacks some. Here the sample spans 50,000 or so clones, about 93% being singletons. Source: CD4+ or CD8+ T cells sorted from blood, taken in a trial of the OX40 agonist ivuxolimab. These receptors came from an adult with an advanced solid tumor such as melanoma, head and neck, liver or kidney cancer.

The genes are TRBV28 and TRBJ1-2; D may be TRBD1 (5 bases). Germline CDR1 MDHEN, CDR2 SYDVKM. With 2 bases removed from V and 6 bases from J, the gap between germline ends came to 13 bases. The CDR3 runs 14 residues. CDR3 residues: CASSLGWGGDGYTF. The CDR3 DNA reads as TGTGCCAGCAGTTTAGGATGGGGAGGGGATGGCTACACCTTC.

The chain has TRBV28 and TRBJ1-6; 11 bases align to TRBD1. Germline values: CDR1 MDHEN, CDR2 SYDVKM. V shed 2 bases, J shed 10 bases, and the junction held 4 bases outside the gene matches. The CDR3 spans 15 residues. CDR3 sequence: CASSLMGQGDSPLHF. The CDR3 DNA sequence: TGTGCCAGCAGTTTAATGGGACAGGGGGACTCACCCCTCCACTTT.

The rearrangement uses TRBV6-5 and TRBJ1-4, with no clear D. In germline, CDR1 is MNHEY, CDR2 SVGAGI. V shed 3 bases and J shed 0 bases, with 11 bases lying between them. CDR3 size: 16 residues. CDR3 amino acids: CASSYGATTTNEKLFF. The CDR3 nucleotides read TGTGCCAGCAGTTATGGTGCGACAACAACTAATGAAAAACTGTTTTTT.

The V call is TRBV29-1, the J call TRBJ2-7; D could derive from TRBD1 or TRBD2 (5 bases each). The length of the CDR3 is 14 residues. V shed 3 bases and J shed 0 bases, with 12 bases lying between them. CDR1 and CDR2 from the germline V gene are SQVTM and ANQGSEA. The CDR3 sequence: CSVEGVRDSYEQYF. CDR3 nucleotides: TGCAGCGTTGAGGGGGTGAGGGACTCCTACGAGCAGTACTTC.

The chain recombines TRBV9 with TRBJ2-5; D may match TRBD1 or TRBD2 (5 bases each). The germline V gene has CDR1 SGDLS and CDR2 YYNGEE. The V gene lost 0 bases and the J gene lost 2 bases, with 11 bases spanning the gap. This CDR3 region has 15 residues. CDR3 amino acids: CASSVGGPLQETQYF. For the CDR3, the DNA is TGTGCCAGCAGCGTAGGGGGACCACTACAAGAGACCCAGTACTTC.

The V gene is TRBV7-8, the J gene TRBJ2-3; the match to TRBD2 covers 7 bases. With V trimmed by 3 bases and J by 0 bases, 3 bases remained unmatched. The CDR3 is 15 residues long. CDR1 is SGHVS and CDR2 is FQNEAQ in the germline V gene. The CDR3 spells CASSFSGSSTDTQYF. CDR3 coding DNA: TGTGCCAGCAGCTTTAGCGGGTCTAGCACAGATACGCAGTATTTT.

This chain links TRBV28 with TRBJ2-7, with 7 nucleotides matching TRBD2. The CDR3 has 15 amino acids. The ends lost 7 bases at V and 2 bases at J; junction bases unmatched: 11. In germline, CDR1 is MDHEN, CDR2 SYDVKM. The CDR3 spells CASNPRVAGPYEQYF. CDR3 coding DNA: TGTGCCAGCAACCCCCGAGTAGCGGGCCCCTACGAGCAGTACTTC.

The gene calls are TRBV18 and TRBJ2-1, with TRBD1 as a possible D gene (5 bases). Trimming took off 0 bases at V and 0 bases at J, with 18 bases between the two ends. The germline V gene encodes CDR1 KGHSH and CDR2 LQKENI. This CDR3 region has 19 residues. The CDR3 region is CASSPPRSVRASSYNEQFF. The CDR3 DNA reads as TGTGCCAGCTCACCACCGAGGTCGGTCAGGGCGAGCTCCTACAATGAGCAGTTCTTC.

The V gene is TRBV23-1, the J gene TRBJ1-4; D gene uncertain. TRBV23-1 is sorted into the ORF group, with uncertain function. Trimming shortened V by 6 bases and J by 0 bases, and 14 bases separated the two germline ends. The CDR3 is 16 amino acids. The CDR3 protein is CASRIRRAATNEKLFF. The CDR3 DNA is TGCGCCAGCAGAATCAGACGCGCAGCAACTAATGAAAAACTGTTTTTT.

The chain has TRBV9 and TRBJ1-3, with D hard to call. V was shortened by 0 bases and J by 6 bases, with 10 bases between the two germline ends. CDR3 size: 14 residues. The germline CDR1 and CDR2 sequences are SGDLS and YYNGEE. CDR3 loop: CASSVGGLENTIYF. The CDR3 DNA reads TGTGCCAGCAGCGTAGGAGGGTTAGAAAACACCATATATTTT.

V usage is TRBV13 and J usage is TRBJ2-1, with TRBD2 identical over 15 bases. Losses at the gene ends were 2 bases for V and 10 bases for J; bases not matched to a gene: 12. Germline V gene sequence: CDR1 PRHDT, CDR2 FYEKMQ (reference sequence). This CDR3 is 18 amino acids long. The CDR3 region is CASSLRTSGRGKSIEQFF. The CDR3 DNA sequence: TGTGCCAGCAGCTTAAGGACTAGCGGGAGGGGGAAGTCGATCGAGCAGTTCTTC.

This chain links TRBV9 with TRBJ1-3, with D unclear. V was trimmed by 0 bases and J by 2 bases, leaving 12 bases between them. The CDR3 is made up of 16 amino acids. Germline CDR1 is SGDLS and CDR2 is YYNGEE. The CDR3 sequence is CASSVDGVVAGNTIYF. DNA for the CDR3: TGTGCCAGCAGCGTAGACGGGGTAGTTGCTGGAAACACCATATATTTT.

The rearrangement joins TRBV10-3 to TRBJ1-1; D remains ambiguous. The CDR3 spans 16 residues. Germline V gives CDR1 ENHRY, CDR2 SYGVKD. The ends were cut back, 0 bases at V and 5 bases at J, with 16 bases in the middle. The CDR3 is CAISESNLYLETEAFF. CDR3 DNA: TGTGCCATCAGTGAGTCGAATTTGTACCTCGAGACTGAAGCTTTCTTT.

This chain connects TRBV7-6 to TRBJ2-1; 8 bases line up with TRBD2. The germline gives CDR1 SGHVS, CDR2 FNYEAQ. This CDR3 is built from 14 residues. V was clipped by 5 bases and J by 3 bases; unmatched bases: 3. The CDR3 sequence: CASSESGSYNEQFF. CDR3 DNA: TGTGCCAGCAGCGAAAGCGGGAGCTACAATGAGCAGTTCTTC.

The genes are TRBV7-2 and TRBJ2-2; 7 positions agree with TRBD2. Germline V gene data show CDR1 as SGHTA and CDR2 as FQGNSA. This CDR3 region has 17 residues. Trimming at V came to 8 bases and at J to 6 bases, leaving 18 bases not matched to a gene. CDR3 region: CASSPEVGGRTAGELFF. CDR3 nucleotides: TGTGCCAGCTCCCCGGAGGTTGGCGGGAGAACCGCCGGGGAGCTGTTTTTT.

The chain joins TRBV27 to TRBJ1-1, with 8 nucleotides matching TRBD1. Germline CDR1 and CDR2: MNHEY and SMNVEV (reference sequence). The length of the CDR3 is 14 residues. Unmatched junction bases numbered 8, after V lost 6 bases and J lost 5 bases. The DNA for the CDR3 is TGTGCCAGCAGACAACAGGGGGGAGAAACTGAAGCTTTCTTT. Amino acid sequence: CASRQQGGETEAFF.

V is TRBV5-4 and J is TRBJ2-1, with 16 bases that match TRBD2. J was trimmed by 7 bases and V by 2 bases; bases with no gene match: 15. The V gene's germline CDR1 is SGHNT and CDR2 YYREEE (reference sequence). CDR3 length equals 20 residues. The DNA of the CDR3 is TGTGCCAGCAGCTTTAGGACGATTAACCCGGGACTAGCGGGAGGGAATGAGCAGTTCTTC. Amino acid sequence: CASSFRTINPGLAGGNEQFF.

J is TRBJ2-1 and V is TRBV21-1. TRBV21-1 is shown as a pseudogene. The CDR3 is 13 amino acids. The CDR3 reads CASSKAYANEQFF. The CDR3 bases are TGTGCCAGCAGCAAAGCGTATGCCAATGAGCAGTTCTTC.

The sample holds one count of this clone. V usage is TRBV28 and J usage is TRBJ2-5; the match to TRBD1 covers 10 bases. Losses at the gene ends were 6 bases for V and 3 bases for J; bases not matched to a gene: 13. CDR3 size: 17 residues. Germline CDR1 is MDHEN and CDR2 is SYDVKM. CDR3 nucleotides: TGTGCCAGCAGCCAGATACAGACCGGGACAGGGGAAGAGACCCAGTACTTC. Protein: CASSQIQTGTGEETQYF. Using reference TRBV28 and TRBJ2-5 for the parts outside the CDR3, the full variable domain is DVKVTQSSRYLVKRTGEKVFLECVQDMDHENMFWYRQDPGLGLRLIYFSYDVKMKEKGDIPEGYSVSREKKERFSLILESASTNQTSMYLCASSQIQTGTGEETQYFGPGTRLLVL.

V and J are TRBV9 and TRBJ2-7, with D possibly matching TRBD1 (6 bases). V lost 0 bases and J lost 2, with 9 bases in between. The germline V gene has CDR1 SGDLS and CDR2 YYNGEE. There are 14 residues in the CDR3. CDR3 in DNA: TGTGCCAGCAGCGTAGAGGACAGCCCCTACGAGCAGTACTTC. This encodes CASSVEDSPYEQYF.

The CDR3 DNA follows: TGTGCCAGCAGCTTGGAGACGGTGGGGGGGGCAGATACGCAGTATTTT. Translation: CASSLETVGGADTQYF. The chain couples TRBV7-8 to TRBJ2-3; 7 bases line up with TRBD2. The CDR3 extends over 16 amino acids. CDR1 and CDR2 from the germline V gene are SGHVS and FQNEAQ. The J segment lost 4 bases and the V segment lost 3 bases, leaving 10 bases of the junction unmatched.

The V call is TRBV9, the J call TRBJ2-4; tentative D call: TRBD1 (6 bases). From germline, CDR1 is SGDLS and CDR2 YYNGEE. The V gene lost 4 bases and the J gene lost 7 bases, with 15 bases spanning the gap. This CDR3 is built from 14 residues. The CDR3 region is CASSPEDSLNIQYF. DNA for the CDR3: TGTGCCAGCAGCCCAGAGGACAGCCTGAACATTCAGTACTTC.

The chain carries TRBV27 and TRBJ2-3; 9 nucleotides agree with TRBD1. This CDR3 has 16 amino acids. J lost 6 bases, V lost 5 bases, and 12 bases had no gene match. Looked up from germline, CDR1 is MNHEY and CDR2 is SMNVEV (reference sequence). The CDR3 is CASSPPGQGVWDTQYF. The CDR3 DNA reads as TGTGCCAGCAGTCCACCGGGACAGGGCGTTTGGGATACGCAGTATTTT.

On this clone itself: One end of the junction varies from germline; a read error may be responsible. CDR3 in DNA: TGTGCCAGTAGCATAGCAGTTTGGGCCGGGGAGCTGTTTTTT. Residues: CASSIAVWAGELFF. V is TRBV19 and J is TRBJ2-2; D unresolved. Germline V gene sequence: CDR1 LNHDA, CDR2 SQIVND (reference sequence). This CDR3 is built from 14 residues.

J is TRBJ2-7 and V is TRBV15, with a weak D call TRBD2 (6 bases). Deletions cut 5 bases from V and 0 bases from J, with 11 bases between. The CDR3 has 14 residues. Germline V CDR1 and CDR2: LNHNV, YYDKDF (reference sequence). For the CDR3, the DNA is TGTGCCACCAGCGACGCGGGAACCTCCTACGAGCAGTACTTC. This encodes CATSDAGTSYEQYF.

The chain employs TRBV9 and TRBJ2-1; a weak D match, TRBD2 (6 bases). CDR1 is SGDLS and CDR2 is YYNGEE in the germline V gene. CDR3 length equals 13 residues. The V end lost 4 bases, the J end lost 4 bases, and 9 bases lay between the germline ends. CDR3 sequence (DNA): TGTGCCAGCAGCCCGGAGGGTTACAATGAGCAGTTCTTC. Its translation: CASSPEGYNEQFF.

The chain has TRBV7-9 and TRBJ2-1; unclear D gene. Trimming removed 2 bases at V and 15 bases at J, with 14 bases between. Germline V gene data show CDR1 as SEHNR and CDR2 as FQNEAQ (reference sequence). CDR3 size: 12 residues. CDR3 protein: CASSLRVGLGFF. CDR3 nucleotide sequence: TGTGCCAGCAGCTTACGCGTGGGGTTGGGGTTCTTC.

The chain couples TRBV29-1 to TRBJ2-1; 11 bases agree with TRBD1. CDR3 length: 17 amino acids. The V gene's germline CDR1 is SQVTM and CDR2 ANQGSEA. After removal of 6 bases from V and 4 bases from J, the junction contained 14 bases not matched to a gene. The CDR3, as DNA: TGCAGCGTGCGGGGACAGGGGGTTTTCGACGGATACAATGAGCAGTTCTTC. Its translation is CSVRGQGVFDGYNEQFF.

The chain joins TRBV6-5 to TRBJ2-2; tentatively, D is TRBD2 (5 bases). Germline lookup yields CDR1 MNHEY and CDR2 SVGAGI. CDR3 size: 15 residues. The ends were cut back, 0 bases at V and 8 bases at J, with 13 bases in the middle. DNA for the CDR3: TGTGCCAGCAGTTACTCGGAGGCGACCTCGGGGGAGCTGTTTTTT. This encodes CASSYSEATSGELFF.

The rearrangement uses TRBV7-9 and TRBJ2-7; 8 bases fit TRBD1. The CDR3 spans 13 residues. V lost 3 bases, J lost 2 bases, and 0 bases stayed unmatched. The germline CDR1 and CDR2 sequences are SEHNR and FQNEAQ (reference sequence). The CDR3 DNA is TGTGCCAGCAGCTTGACAGGGGCCTACGAGCAGTACTTC. This encodes CASSLTGAYEQYF. Combining the CDR3 with reference TRBV7-9 and TRBJ2-7 gives the whole variable domain DTGVSQNPRHKITKRGQNVTFRCDPISEHNRLYWYRQTLGQGPEFLTYFQNEAQLEKSRLLSDRFSAERPKGSFSTLEIQRTEQGDSAMYLCASSLTGAYEQYFGPGTRLTVT.

Here the CDR3 DNA reads TGTGCCAGCAGTTTGGCTTCGGGGAGGACTGAAGCTTTCTTT. It encodes CASSLASGRTEAFF. The rearrangement uses TRBV27 and TRBJ1-1; the D is unclear. From germline, CDR1 is MNHEY and CDR2 SMNVEV (reference sequence). Trimming took off 3 bases at V and 5 bases at J, with 13 bases between the two ends. The CDR3 extends over 14 amino acids.

The chain recombines TRBV9 with TRBJ2-3; 9 bases line up with TRBD2. The CDR3 length is 16 residues. Germline trimming cut 4 bases from V and 2 bases from J; bases unmatched to any gene: 8. Germline CDR1 and CDR2: SGDLS and YYNGEE. DNA for the CDR3: TGTGCCAGCAGCCCCCGACTAGCGGCTTACACAGATACGCAGTATTTT. Translation gives CASSPRLAAYTDTQYF.